This is a list of T cell receptor beta chains from one sample in a study of CD8+ T cells in alopecia areata. Sequencing used immunoSEQ multiplex PCR; TCRdb keeps in-frame clones, though not all of them. Here the sample spans about 140,000 clones, around 55% being singletons. The sequencing sample was made of CD4+ T cells sorted from blood. These receptors all stem from a human donor in good health. CDR3s include the opening cysteine and the closing phenylalanine or tryptophan. A D gene is named only where the DNA matches it firmly. Clone size is shown for a subset of rows, as once, few, many or a class of expanded clone.

clone size	V gene	J gene	D gene	CDR3 DNA	CDR3 protein
-	TRBV9	TRBJ2-3	-	TGTGCCAGCAGTTCAATCACTAGTTACGATACGCAGTATTTT	CASSSITSYDTQYF
once	TRBV28	TRBJ2-5	TRBD1	TGTGCCAGCAGTCCCTTTTTTTTGACAGGGACAGAGACCCAGTACTTC	CASSPFFLTGTETQYF
-	TRBV19	TRBJ2-3	-	TGTGCCAGTAGTGACGGGACTGCCGCCACAGATACGCAGTATTTT	CASSDGTAATDTQYF
-	TRBV4-1	TRBJ2-2	TRBD1	TGCGCCAGCAGCCCCCGGACAGGAATAGACACCGGGGAGCTGTTTTTT	CASSPRTGIDTGELFF
-	TRBV11-2	TRBJ2-5	TRBD2	TGTGCCAGCAGCTTAGGGACTAGCTTCCAGACCCAGTACTTC	CASSLGTSFQTQYF
-	TRBV6-6	TRBJ1-1	-	TGTGCCAGCAGCTTAGAGTTTGGGTACACTGAAGCTTTCTTT	CASSLEFGYTEAFF
few	TRBV5-1	TRBJ2-1	TRBD1	TGCGCCAGCAGCCCGCGGCCGGGACAGGGACATGAGCAGTTCTTC	CASSPRPGQGHEQFF
many	TRBV7-2	TRBJ2-2	-	TGTGCCAGCAGCTTAAGGGTGGCCGGGGAGCTGTTTTTT	CASSLRVAGELFF
few	TRBV10-3	TRBJ1-2	-	TGTGCCATCAGTGAGTCGGAGGGATTAGCTAACTATGGCTACACCTTC	CAISESEGLANYGYTF
few	TRBV29-1	TRBJ2-7	TRBD1	TGCAGCGTTGAAGCGACAGGGTTTGGCGAGCAGTACTTC	CSVEATGFGEQYF
-	TRBV10-3	TRBJ1-5	TRBD1	TGTGCCATCAGGACAGGGGTAGATCAGCCCCAGCATTTT	CAIRTGVDQPQHF
few	TRBV5-1	TRBJ2-1	TRBD2	TGCGCCAGCAGCTTGATGAGCGGGAGGATCGATGAGCAGTTCTTC	CASSLMSGRIDEQFF